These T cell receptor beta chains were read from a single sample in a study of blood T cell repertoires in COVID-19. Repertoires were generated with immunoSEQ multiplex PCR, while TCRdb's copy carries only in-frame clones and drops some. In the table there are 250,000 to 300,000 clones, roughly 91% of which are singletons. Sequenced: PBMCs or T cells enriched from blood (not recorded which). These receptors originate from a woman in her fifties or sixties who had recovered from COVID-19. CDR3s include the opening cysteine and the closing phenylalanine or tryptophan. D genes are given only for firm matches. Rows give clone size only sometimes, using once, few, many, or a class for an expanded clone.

CASSVGGQGAVYEQYF TGTGCCAGCAGCGTAGGAGGGCAGGGGGCCGTCTACGAGCAGTACTTC TRBD1 . TRBJ2-7 TRBV9
CASSPSGLEYNEQFF TGTGCCAGCAGCCCCAGCGGCCTAGAATACAATGAGCAGTTCTTC . once TRBJ2-1 TRBV7-2
CSASSQGTEAFF TGCAGTGCTAGTTCCCAGGGCACTGAAGCTTTCTTT . . TRBJ1-1 TRBV20-1
CASSLGRGPADTEAFF TGTGCCAGCAGCTTAGGCAGGGGGCCTGCGGACACTGAAGCTTTCTTT TRBD1 . TRBJ1-1 TRBV7-9
CATSERTGGSDQPQHF TGTGCCACCAGTGAGCGGACAGGGGGCAGCGATCAGCCCCAGCATTTT TRBD1 . TRBJ1-5 TRBV24-1
CASENLLGPSLQPQHF TGTGCCAGCGAAAATTTACTGGGGCCATCATTGCAGCCCCAGCATTTT . . TRBJ1-5 TRBV19
CSVFGGSAYYNEQFF TGCAGCGTTTTTGGTGGGAGCGCTTACTACAATGAGCAGTTCTTC . . TRBJ2-1 TRBV29-1
CASRGQGGSPLHF TGTGCCAGCAGAGGACAGGGTGGTTCACCCCTCCACTTT TRBD1 . TRBJ1-6 TRBV2
CASSRLAGGRNTQYF TGTGCTAGCAGCCGACTAGCGGGAGGGCGGAATACGCAGTATTTT TRBD2 . TRBJ2-3 TRBV7-7
CSPDGGYEQYF TGCAGTCCTGACGGGGGCTACGAGCAGTACTTC . . TRBJ2-7 TRBV20-1
CASSYQTGSGYTF TGTGCCAGCAGTTACCAGACAGGGAGTGGCTACACCTTC TRBD1 . TRBJ1-2 TRBV6-5
CASSRRTSGNTGELFF TGTGCCAGCAGCCGACGGACTAGCGGGAACACCGGGGAGCTGTTTTTT TRBD2 . TRBJ2-2 TRBV3-1/TRBV3-2
CATSDRGATDTQYF TGTGCCACCAGTGACCGCGGGGCAACAGATACGCAGTATTTT . once TRBJ2-3 TRBV24-1
CASGGARNYGYTF TGTGCCAGCGGGGGGGCGAGGAACTATGGCTACACCTTC . . TRBJ1-2 TRBV5-4
CSASPDRPNQPQHF TGCAGTGCTAGTCCTGACAGGCCTAATCAGCCCCAGCATTTT . . TRBJ1-5 TRBV20-1
CASSPDGTGSSGNTIYF TGTGCCAGCAGCCCTGACGGGACAGGGTCCTCTGGAAACACCATATATTTT TRBD1 . TRBJ1-3 TRBV6-2/TRBV6-3
CASSTRQANQPQHF TGTGCCAGCTCAACAAGACAGGCAAATCAGCCCCAGCATTTT . . TRBJ1-5 TRBV18
CASSLRTSGENEQFF TGCGCCAGCAGCCTTAGGACTAGCGGGGAAAATGAGCAGTTCTTC TRBD2 . TRBJ2-1 TRBV4-1
CASIPGTANTGELFF TGTGCCAGCATTCCCGGGACAGCAAACACCGGGGAGCTGTTTTTT TRBD1 once TRBJ2-2 TRBV6-5
CASSLASTSGNTIYF TGTGCCAGCAGCTTAGCCTCGACTTCTGGAAACACCATATATTTT . . TRBJ1-3 TRBV11-3
CASSLTGSQADTQYF TGTGCCAGCAGCTTAACGGGATCACAGGCAGATACGCAGTATTTT . once TRBJ2-3 TRBV7-3
CSAYRGANTGELFF TGCAGCGCTTACAGGGGAGCGAACACCGGGGAGCTGTTTTTT TRBD1 . TRBJ2-2 TRBV29-1
CASTYRGTGELFF TGTGCCAGCACATACAGGGGCACCGGGGAGCTGTTTTTT TRBD1 . TRBJ2-2 TRBV5-6
CASSDVRPSSGNTIYF TGTGCCAGCAGTGACGTCAGGCCCTCCTCTGGAAACACCATATATTTT . . TRBJ1-3 TRBV6-4
CASRNTRGTEAFF TGCGCCAGCAGGAACACACGGGGCACTGAAGCTTTCTTT . . TRBJ1-1 TRBV4-1
CASSRLTAAGSPLHF TGCGCCAGCAGCCGCCTGACTGCCGCCGGTTCACCCCTCCACTTT . . TRBJ1-6 TRBV4-1
CASSLRRVDEAFF TGTGCCAGCAGTCTCAGGAGGGTCGATGAAGCTTTCTTT . . TRBJ1-1 TRBV27
CAWSVPAVYGYTF TGTGCCTGGAGTGTACCGGCGGTCTATGGCTACACCTTC . once TRBJ1-2 TRBV30
CASSQEEGHTYEQYF TGTGCCAGCAGCCAAGAGGAGGGCCATACCTACGAGCAGTACTTC . . TRBJ2-7 TRBV4-2
CAWSPTGNGYTF TGTGCCTGGAGCCCTACAGGGAACGGCTACACCTTC . . TRBJ1-2 TRBV30
CAWSAPGLGTEAFF TGTGCCTGGAGTGCTCCAGGACTGGGCACTGAAGCTTTCTTT . . TRBJ1-1 TRBV30
CASSSITAGGFNEQFF TGTGCCAGCAGCTCCATAACCGCGGGGGGGTTTAATGAGCAGTTCTTC TRBD2 . TRBJ2-1 TRBV7-6
CAWRLGGVLGNQPQHF TGTGCCTGGAGGTTAGGGGGGGTCCTGGGCAATCAGCCCCAGCATTTT . . TRBJ1-5 TRBV30
CASSLESSGRYEQYF TGCGCCAGCAGCTTGGAGTCCAGCGGGCGCTACGAGCAGTACTTC . few TRBJ2-7 TRBV5-1
CASSLWGPGGTEAFF TGTGCCAGCAGCTTGTGGGGGCCGGGAGGCACTGAAGCTTTCTTT . . TRBJ1-1 TRBV5-6
CASSATWTGRGTGELFF TGTGCCAGCAGCGCAACATGGACAGGGCGAGGCACCGGGGAGCTGTTTTTT TRBD1 . TRBJ2-2 TRBV9
CASSLARSNEKLFF TGTGCCAGCAGCTTAGCCCGGAGTAATGAAAAACTGTTTTTT . . TRBJ1-4 TRBV13